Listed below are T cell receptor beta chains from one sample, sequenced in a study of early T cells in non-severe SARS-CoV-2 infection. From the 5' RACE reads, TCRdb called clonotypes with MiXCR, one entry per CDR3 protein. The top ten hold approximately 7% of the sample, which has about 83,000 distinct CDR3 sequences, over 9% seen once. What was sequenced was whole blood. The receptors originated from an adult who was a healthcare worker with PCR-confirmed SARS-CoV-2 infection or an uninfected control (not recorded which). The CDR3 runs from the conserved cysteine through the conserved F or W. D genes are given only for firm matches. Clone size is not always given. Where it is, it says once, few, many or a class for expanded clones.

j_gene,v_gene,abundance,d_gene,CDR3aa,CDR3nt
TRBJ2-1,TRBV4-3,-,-,CASSQGPHTGGRPDYNEQFF,TGCGCCAGCAGCCAAGGGCCCCACACAGGTGGACGGCCCGACTACAATGAGCAGTTCTTC
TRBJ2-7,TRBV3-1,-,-,CASSQFVGSYEQYF,TGTGCCAGCAGCCAATTTGTAGGGTCCTACGAGCAGTACTTC
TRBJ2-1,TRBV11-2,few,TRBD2,CASSFSGSLMDEQFF,TGTGCCAGCAGCTTTAGCGGGAGTCTTATGGATGAGCAGTTCTTC
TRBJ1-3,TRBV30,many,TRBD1,CAWREGAGGNTIYF,TGTGCCTGGAGAGAGGGGGCAGGTGGAAACACCATATATTTT
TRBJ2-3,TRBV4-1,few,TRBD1,CASSHSPGQGLGDTQYF,TGCGCCAGCAGCCACTCTCCGGGACAGGGATTAGGAGATACGCAGTATTTT
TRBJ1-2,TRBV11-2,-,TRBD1,CASTGDTYGYTF,TGTGCCAGTACAGGGGATACCTATGGCTACACCTTC
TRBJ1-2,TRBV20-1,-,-,CSASRTRGGYTF,TGCAGTGCTAGCCGGACAAGAGGAGGCTACACCTTC
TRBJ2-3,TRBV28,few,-,CASSLSRPGTDTQYF,TGTGCCAGCAGTTTAAGTCGGCCAGGGACAGATACGCAGTATTTT
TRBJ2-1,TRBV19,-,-,CASSVSGGTAYNEQFF,TGTGCCAGTAGTGTAAGTGGTGGGACCGCCTACAATGAGCAGTTCTTC
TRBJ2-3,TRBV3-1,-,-,CASSQQSADTQYF,TGTGCCAGCAGCCAACAGAGCGCAGATACGCAGTATTTT
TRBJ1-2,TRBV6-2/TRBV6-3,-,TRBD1,CASSTQRDRVF,TGTGCCAGCAGTACTCAACGGGACAGGGTTTTC
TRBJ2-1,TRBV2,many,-,CASNFYNEQFF,TGTGCCAGCAACTTCTACAATGAGCAGTTCTTC
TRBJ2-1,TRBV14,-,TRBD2,CASSQVIGLAVYNEQFF,TGTGCCAGCAGCCAAGTGATTGGACTAGCGGTCTACAATGAGCAGTTCTTC
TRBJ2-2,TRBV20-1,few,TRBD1,CSAPLWTGKSSGELFF,TGCAGTGCTCCTTTGTGGACAGGGAAGTCTTCCGGGGAGCTGTTTTTT
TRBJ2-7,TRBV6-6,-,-,CASSTTAYEQYF,TGTGCCAGCAGCACGACAGCCTACGAGCAGTACTTC
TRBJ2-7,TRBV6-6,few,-,CASSYNPLKETYYEQYF,TGTGCCAGCAGTTACAACCCACTCAAGGAGACCTATTACGAGCAGTACTTC
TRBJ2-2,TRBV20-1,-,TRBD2,CSARDAGGPGELFF,TGCAGTGCTAGAGATGCGGGAGGGCCCGGGGAGCTGTTTTTT
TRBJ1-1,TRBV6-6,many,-,CASRWTGTTFF,TGTGCCAGCAGGTGGACCGGGACAACTTTCTTT
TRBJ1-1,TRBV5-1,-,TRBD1,CASSLAPTGSTEAFF,TGCGCCAGCAGCTTGGCCCCGACAGGGAGCACTGAAGCTTTCTTT
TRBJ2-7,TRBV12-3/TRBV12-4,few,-,CASSLGSTDYEQYF,TGTGCCAGCAGTTTAGGTTCGACAGACTACGAGCAGTACTTC
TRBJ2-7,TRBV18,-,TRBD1,CASSTDRGEYEQYF,TGTGCCAGCTCAACGGACAGGGGGGAATACGAGCAGTACTTC
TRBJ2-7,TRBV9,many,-,CASSGGPFGEQYF,TGTGCCAGCAGCGGAGGGCCCTTTGGCGAGCAGTACTTC
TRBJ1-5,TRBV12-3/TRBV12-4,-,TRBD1,CASSFSTGRGQPQHF,TGTGCCAGCAGTTTCTCGACAGGGAGGGGTCAGCCCCAGCATTTT
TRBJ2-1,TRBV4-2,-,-,CASSQEDWRSSYNEQFF,TGTGCCAGCAGCCAAGAAGATTGGAGAAGCTCCTACAATGAGCAGTTCTTC
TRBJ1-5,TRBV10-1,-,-,CASSVGEDSNQPQHF,TGCGCCAGCAGCGTGGGGGAGGATAGCAATCAGCCCCAGCATTTT
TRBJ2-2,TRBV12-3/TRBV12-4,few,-,CASRAGGLVDTGELFF,TGTGCCAGCAGAGCCGGCGGGTTAGTGGACACCGGGGAGCTGTTTTTT
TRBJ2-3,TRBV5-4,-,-,CASSLGGPSTDTQYF,TGTGCCAGCAGCTTGGGGGGACCTAGCACAGATACGCAGTATTTT
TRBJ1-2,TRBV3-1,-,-,CASSSDRGYGYTF,TGTGCCAGCAGCTCTGACAGAGGTTATGGCTACACCTTC
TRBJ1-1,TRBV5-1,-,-,CASSSPQVNTEAFF,TGCGCCAGCAGCAGTCCACAGGTAAACACTGAAGCTTTCTTT
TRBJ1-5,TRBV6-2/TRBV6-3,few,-,CASSYSTDDLGQPQHF,TGTGCCAGCAGTTACTCGACTGACGATCTAGGTCAGCCCCAGCATTTT
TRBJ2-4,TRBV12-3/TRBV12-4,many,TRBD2,CASSSGRAKNIQYF,TGTGCCAGCAGTAGCGGGAGGGCCAAAAACATTCAGTACTTC
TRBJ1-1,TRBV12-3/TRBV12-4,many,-,CASSAFGKLVEAFF,TGTGCCAGCAGTGCCTTTGGGAAACTAGTTGAAGCTTTCTTT
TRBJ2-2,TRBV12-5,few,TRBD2,CASGSDTSGGDTGELFF,TGTGCTAGTGGTTCCGACACCTCGGGAGGCGACACCGGGGAGCTGTTTTTT
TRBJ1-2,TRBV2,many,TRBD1,CASSETGVGGYTF,TGTGCCAGCAGTGAGACAGGGGTTGGTGGCTACACCTTC
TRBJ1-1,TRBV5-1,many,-,CASSLGVNTEAFF,TGCGCCAGCAGCTTGGGGGTGAACACTGAAGCTTTCTTT
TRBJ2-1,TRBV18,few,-,CASSPWDPRGEQFF,TGTGCCAGCTCACCATGGGACCCAAGGGGTGAGCAGTTCTTC
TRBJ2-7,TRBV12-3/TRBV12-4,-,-,CASSFIDGSYEQYF,TGTGCCAGCAGTTTCATAGACGGTTCCTACGAGCAGTACTTC
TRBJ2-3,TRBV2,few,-,CASSGASGTDTQYF,TGTGCCAGCAGTGGGGCTAGCGGCACAGATACGCAGTATTTT
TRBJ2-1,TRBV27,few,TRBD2,CASSNPGTSGKDEQFF,TGTGCCAGCAGTAATCCCGGGACTAGCGGGAAGGATGAGCAGTTCTTC
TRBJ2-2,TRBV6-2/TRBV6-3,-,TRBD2,CASSSLSGRMNTGELFF,TGTGCCAGCAGTTCCTTAAGCGGGAGAATGAACACCGGGGAGCTGTTTTTT
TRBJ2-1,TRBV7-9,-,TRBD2,CASSLAGVTSGRPSLDEQFF,TGTGCCAGCAGCTTAGCGGGGGTTACTAGCGGGAGGCCGAGTTTGGATGAGCAGTTCTTC
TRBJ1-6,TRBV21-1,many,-,CASKLSSGNNSPLHF,TGTGCCAGCAAGCTCTCGAGCGGCAATAATTCACCCCTCCACTTT
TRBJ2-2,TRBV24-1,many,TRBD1,CATSDRGQGLSGELFF,TGTGCCACCAGTGATCGGGGACAGGGGTTATCCGGGGAGCTGTTTTTT
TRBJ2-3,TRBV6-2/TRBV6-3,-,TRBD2,CASRSLAGGPDTQYF,TGTGCCAGCAGATCTTTGGCGGGAGGCCCAGATACGCAGTATTTT
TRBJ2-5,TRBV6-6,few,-,CASSYSGRGQTQYF,TGTGCCAGCAGTTACTCGGGCAGGGGACAGACCCAGTACTTC